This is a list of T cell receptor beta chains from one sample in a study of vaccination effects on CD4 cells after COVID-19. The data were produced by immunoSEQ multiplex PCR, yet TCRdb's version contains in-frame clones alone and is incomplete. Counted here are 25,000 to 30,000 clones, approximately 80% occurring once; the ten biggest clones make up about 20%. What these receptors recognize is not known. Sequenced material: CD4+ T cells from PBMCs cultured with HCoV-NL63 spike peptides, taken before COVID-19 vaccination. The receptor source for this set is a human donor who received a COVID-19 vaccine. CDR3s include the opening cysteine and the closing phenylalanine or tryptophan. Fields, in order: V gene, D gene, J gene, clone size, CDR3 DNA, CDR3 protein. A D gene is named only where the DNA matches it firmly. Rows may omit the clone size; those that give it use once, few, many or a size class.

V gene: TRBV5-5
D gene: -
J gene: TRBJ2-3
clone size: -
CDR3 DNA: TGTGCCAGCAGCGGTTCGCCAGCGGTGCAAGATACGCAGTATTTT
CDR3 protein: CASSGSPAVQDTQYF

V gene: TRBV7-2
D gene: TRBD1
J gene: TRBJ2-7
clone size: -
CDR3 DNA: TGTGCCAGCAGCTCCCAAAGCTTTACAGGGGGCGTCGAGCAGTACTTC
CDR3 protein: CASSSQSFTGGVEQYF

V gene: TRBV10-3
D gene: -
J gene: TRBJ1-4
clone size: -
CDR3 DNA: TGTGCCATCAGTGAGTCGATCCGGTCTCATAATGAAAAACTGTTTTTT
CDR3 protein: CAISESIRSHNEKLFF

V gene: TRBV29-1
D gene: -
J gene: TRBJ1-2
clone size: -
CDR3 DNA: TGCAGCGTCCTCGACGTCGGCTATGGCTACACCTTC
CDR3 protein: CSVLDVGYGYTF

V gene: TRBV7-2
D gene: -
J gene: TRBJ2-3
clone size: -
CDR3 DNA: TGTGCCAGCAGCCCCCTGGCTGCCACTAGCACAGATACGCAGTATTTT
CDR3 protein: CASSPLAATSTDTQYF

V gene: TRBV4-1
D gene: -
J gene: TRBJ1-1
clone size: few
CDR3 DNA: TGCGCCAGCACTCCTCGGACTGTGAACACTGAAGCTTTCTTT
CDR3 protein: CASTPRTVNTEAFF

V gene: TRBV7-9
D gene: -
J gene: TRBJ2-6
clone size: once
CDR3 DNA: TGTGCCAGCAGCTTAGGATGGGGTATCCGGTTAGACGTCCTGACTTTC
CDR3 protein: CASSLGWGIRLDVLTF

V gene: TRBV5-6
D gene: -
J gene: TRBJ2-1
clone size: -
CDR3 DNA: TGTGCCAGCAGCTTTTTAGAGGGTATCTCCAATGAGCAGTTCTTC
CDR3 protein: CASSFLEGISNEQFF

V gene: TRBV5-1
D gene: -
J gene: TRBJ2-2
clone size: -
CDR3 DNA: TGCGCCAGCAGCTTTAGGCTAGCAGTCGGGGAGCTGTTTTTT
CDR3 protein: CASSFRLAVGELFF

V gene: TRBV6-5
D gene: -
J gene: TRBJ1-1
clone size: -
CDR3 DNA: TGTGCCAGCAGCTACCTAAAACGGAGGGGCCACACTGAAGCTTTCTTT
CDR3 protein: CASSYLKRRGHTEAFF

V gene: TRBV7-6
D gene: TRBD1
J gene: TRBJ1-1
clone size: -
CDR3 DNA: TGTGCCAGCAGCCCCACCTCACAGGGGGCGAGTACTGAAGCTTTCTTT
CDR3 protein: CASSPTSQGASTEAFF

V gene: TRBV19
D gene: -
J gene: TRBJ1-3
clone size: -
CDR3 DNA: TGTGCCAGTAGTGCACCTTCGAACACCATATATTTT
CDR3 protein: CASSAPSNTIYF

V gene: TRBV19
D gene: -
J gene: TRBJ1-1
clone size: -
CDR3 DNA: TGTGCCAGTAGAGGGATCAGGGGAGTGGGCCCTGAAGCTTTCTTT
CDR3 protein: CASRGIRGVGPEAFF

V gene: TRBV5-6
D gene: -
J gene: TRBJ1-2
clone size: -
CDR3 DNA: TGTGCCAGCAGCCCGATCGGGGCGGGCTACACCTTC
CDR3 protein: CASSPIGAGYTF

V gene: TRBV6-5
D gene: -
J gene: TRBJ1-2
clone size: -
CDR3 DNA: TGTGCCAACTTGATACAGGGAATGGGCTACACCTTC
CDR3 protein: CANLIQGMGYTF

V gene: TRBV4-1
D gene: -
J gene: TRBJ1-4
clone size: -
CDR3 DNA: TGCGCCAGCAGCCAAGATCCCCCGGGTACGGCTAATGAAAAACTGTTTTTT
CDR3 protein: CASSQDPPGTANEKLFF

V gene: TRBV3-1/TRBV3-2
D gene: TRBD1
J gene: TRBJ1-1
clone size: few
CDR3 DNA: TGTGCCAGCAGCCTCACCGGGACAGAGAACACTGAAGCTTTCTTT
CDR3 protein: CASSLTGTENTEAFF

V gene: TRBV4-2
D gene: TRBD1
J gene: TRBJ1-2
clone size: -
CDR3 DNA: TGTGCCAGCAGCCAGGATTCCGGGACAGGGGTTTATGGCTACACCTTC
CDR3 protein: CASSQDSGTGVYGYTF

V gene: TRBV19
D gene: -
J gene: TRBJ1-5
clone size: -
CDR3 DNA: TGTGCCAGTAGACCAACGACAGGCTCCAATCAGCCCCAGCATTTT
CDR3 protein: CASRPTTGSNQPQHF

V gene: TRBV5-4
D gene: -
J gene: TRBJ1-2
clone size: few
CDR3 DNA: TGTGCCAGCAGCTTGGGAGGGGCAATTTCCATTAACTATGGCTACACCTTC
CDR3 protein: CASSLGGAISINYGYTF

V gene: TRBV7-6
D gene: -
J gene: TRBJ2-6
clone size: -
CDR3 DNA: TGTGCCAGCCAAAGGAGGGGGGTAGGTGGGGCCAACGTCCTGACTTTC
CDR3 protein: CASQRRGVGGANVLTF

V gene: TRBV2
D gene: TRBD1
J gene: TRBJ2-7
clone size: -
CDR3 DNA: TGTGCCAGCAGGGCGACAGGGGGAAACTCCTACGAGCAGTACTTC
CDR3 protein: CASRATGGNSYEQYF

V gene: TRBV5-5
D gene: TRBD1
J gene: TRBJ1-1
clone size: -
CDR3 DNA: TGTGCCAGCAGCTGGGGACAGGGCTCTGCAGCTTTCTTT
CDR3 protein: CASSWGQGSAAFF

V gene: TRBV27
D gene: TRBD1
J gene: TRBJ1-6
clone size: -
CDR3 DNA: TGTGCCAGCAGTCCGCGACAGGGTGTACCCCTCCACTTT
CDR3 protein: CASSPRQGVPLHF

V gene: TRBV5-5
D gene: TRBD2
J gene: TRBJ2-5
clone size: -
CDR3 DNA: TGTGCCAGCAGCTCCTACTCCAGCGGGGCGGCGGAGACCCAGTACTTC
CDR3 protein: CASSSYSSGAAETQYF

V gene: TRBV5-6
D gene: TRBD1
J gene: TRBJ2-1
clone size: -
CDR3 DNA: TGTGCCAGCAGCTTGAACAGGGGTGATGAGCAGTTCTTC
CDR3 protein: CASSLNRGDEQFF

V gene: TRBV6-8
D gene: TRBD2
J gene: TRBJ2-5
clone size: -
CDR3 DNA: TGTGCCAGCAGTTATGGCGGGAGGGCCCCGGAGGAGACCCAGTACTTC
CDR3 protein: CASSYGGRAPEETQYF